These 21 T cell receptor beta chains share one sample of origin, sequenced in a study of somatic mutations in cytotoxic T cells in rheumatoid arthritis. Repertoires were generated with immunoSEQ multiplex PCR, while TCRdb's copy carries only in-frame clones and drops some. The data contain roughly 18,000 clones, about 83% of them singletons. The sample comprised CD8+ T cells sorted from blood. These receptors were collected from a man between 18 and 29 years old with rheumatoid arthritis.

V usage is TRBV7-3 and J usage is TRBJ2-3; 9 nucleotides align to TRBD1. The germline V gene has CDR1 SGHTA and CDR2 FQGTGA. The CDR3 is 16 amino acids. The trim removed 1 base at V and 3 bases at J, leaving 5 bases unmatched. This chain's CDR3 is CASSLRSGQGTDTQYF. CDR3 bases: TGTGCCAGCAGCTTAAGGTCGGGACAGGGTACAGATACGCAGTATTTT.

The chain links TRBV5-1 to TRBJ2-3, with D uncertain. Germline V lookup: CDR1 SGHRS, CDR2 YFSETQ. Trimming removed 2 bases at V and 0 bases at J, with 10 bases between. The CDR3 consists of 15 residues. The CDR3 here is CASSFSRTSTDTQYF. The CDR3 bases are TGCGCCAGCAGCTTTTCCCGCACGAGCACAGATACGCAGTATTTT.

The chain links TRBV27 to TRBJ1-5; a weak D match, TRBD1 (5 bases). Germline V lookup: CDR1 MNHEY, CDR2 SMNVEV (reference sequence). V gave up 6 bases and J gave up 0 bases, with 15 bases separating them. The CDR3 has 16 amino acids. The CDR3 protein is CASSLSAGNSNQPQHF. CDR3 DNA: TGTGCCAGCAGCCTATCAGCAGGGAATAGCAATCAGCCCCAGCATTTT.

Comment on this clone: The junction and the germline gene differ at one end; a read error may be behind it. CDR3 nucleotides: TGTGCCAGCAAAGTTCGGTCGGGGAGCAAAATTTTT. This translates into CASKVRSGSKIF. The rearrangement links TRBV28 to TRBJ1-4; D gene unclear. This CDR3 spans 12 amino acids. Germline CDR1 MDHEN, CDR2 SYDVKM. Full variable domain (outside the CDR3, taken from reference TRBV28 and TRBJ1-4): DVKVTQSSRYLVKRTGEKVFLECVQDMDHENMFWYRQDPGLGLRLIYFSYDVKMKEKGDIPEGYSVSREKKERFSLILESASTNQTSMYLCASKVRSGSKIFGSGTQLSVL.

The J gene is TRBJ2-3, the V gene TRBV27; 16 bases match TRBD2. CDR1 and CDR2 from the germline V gene are MNHEY and SMNVEV (reference sequence). The CDR3 sequence is 19 residues long. V was pared by 5 bases and J by 5 bases, with 13 bases of the junction left unmatched. CDR3 DNA sequence: TGTGCCAGCAGTCTCTTGGGGACTAGCGGGGGGGCCGGGGGAGATACGCAGTATTTT. Translation gives CASSLLGTSGGAGGDTQYF.

This clone was recorded only once. This chain connects TRBV18 to TRBJ1-1; no reliable D call. This CDR3 is 12 amino acids long. V lost 2 bases and J lost 3, with 4 bases in between. Germline V gene lookup returns CDR1 KGHSH and CDR2 LQKENI. CDR3 sequence reads: CASSPGYTEAFF. The CDR3 bases are TGTGCCAGCTCACCAGGATACACTGAAGCTTTCTTT.

This clone was seen a few times. The CDR3 coding sequence is TGTGCCAGCTCACCACCTGTCAGGGGGAATGGCTACACCTTC. It is translated as CASSPPVRGNGYTF. The chain carries TRBV18 and TRBJ1-2; 7 bases align to TRBD1. There are 14 residues in the CDR3. The germline gives CDR1 KGHSH, CDR2 LQKENI. The ends lost 0 bases at V and 6 bases at J; junction bases unmatched: 4.

This chain links TRBV28 with TRBJ1-3, with 8 bases identical to TRBD1. The CDR3 is 16 residues long. The germline CDR1 and CDR2 sequences are MDHEN and SYDVKM. V shed 9 bases, J shed 4 bases, and the junction held 14 bases outside the gene matches. The CDR3 sequence is CASSAQGAPSGNTIYF. The CDR3 nucleotides read TGTGCCAGTAGCGCTCAGGGGGCCCCTTCCGGAAACACCATATATTTT. The whole variable domain, filled in from reference TRBV28 and TRBJ1-3, reads DVKVTQSSRYLVKRTGEKVFLECVQDMDHENMFWYRQDPGLGLRLIYFSYDVKMKEKGDIPEGYSVSREKKERFSLILESASTNQTSMYLCASSAQGAPSGNTIYFGEGSWLTVV.

The J gene is TRBJ2-1, the V gene TRBV7-9; either TRBD1 or TRBD2 may supply D (6 bases each). Trimming took 0 bases from V and 6 from J, leaving 21 bases between them. Germline V gene lookup returns CDR1 SEHNR and CDR2 FQNEAQ (reference sequence). CDR3 length: 18 amino acids. The CDR3 nucleotides read TGTGCCAGCAGCTTAGCGCTCGGGGGCTTTATAGGCGGCAATGAGCAGTTCTTC. This encodes CASSLALGGFIGGNEQFF. The whole variable domain, filled in from reference TRBV7-9 and TRBJ2-1, reads DTGVSQNPRHKITKRGQNVTFRCDPISEHNRLYWYRQTLGQGPEFLTYFQNEAQLEKSRLLSDRFSAERPKGSFSTLEIQRTEQGDSAMYLCASSLALGGFIGGNEQFFGPGTRLTVL.

The chain couples TRBV5-6 to TRBJ2-7; a possible D gene is TRBD2 (5 bases). Germline CDR1 and CDR2: SGHDT and YYEEEE. Trimming took off 1 base at V and 3 bases at J, with 8 bases between the two ends. There are 13 residues in the CDR3. As DNA, the CDR3 is TGTGCCAGCAGCTTGAACGGGAACTACGAGCAGTACTTC. Its translation is CASSLNGNYEQYF.

This chain uses TRBV7-8 with TRBJ1-2, with unresolved D. The CDR3 loop spans 17 amino acids. Trimming stripped 4 bases from V and 4 bases from J, with 22 bases between. Germline V gene data show CDR1 as SGHVS and CDR2 as FQNEAQ. DNA for the CDR3: TGTGCCAGCAGCTCTAGGTTCCCGGGCCGGCTCTCCTATGGCTACACCTTC. Amino acid sequence: CASSSRFPGRLSYGYTF.

This clone was found a few times. V gene TRBV27 combines with J gene TRBJ1-1, with a possible D match to TRBD1 (5 bases). Germline assignment: CDR1 MNHEY and CDR2 SMNVEV (reference sequence). This CDR3 is built from 17 residues. The V gene lost 5 bases and the J gene lost 4 bases, with 23 bases spanning the gap. The CDR3 loop reads CASSTYRGGVVGTEAFF. For the CDR3, the DNA is TGTGCCAGCAGTACCTACCGGGGGGGGGTCGTAGGCACTGAAGCTTTCTTT.

The genes are TRBV28 and TRBJ1-1; TRBD1 might be the D (5 bases). Trimming took off 1 base at V and 2 bases at J, with 11 bases between the two ends. Germline CDR1 is MDHEN and CDR2 is SYDVKM. The CDR3 totals 15 residues. The chain's CDR3 is CASSLFYRGNTEAFF. In DNA form, the CDR3 reads TGTGCCAGCAGTTTATTTTATAGGGGAAACACTGAAGCTTTCTTT.

The chain has TRBV5-4 and TRBJ2-7; D tentatively fits TRBD1 or TRBD2 (7 bases each). The V gene lost 6 bases and the J gene lost 6 bases, with 16 bases spanning the gap. This CDR3 region has 13 residues. Germline CDR1 reads SGHNT; CDR2 reads YYREEE (reference sequence). Written as DNA, the CDR3 is TGTGCCAGCACCACAGGGAGGGGGCCCGAGCAGTACTTC. Translated, it gives CASTTGRGPEQYF.

V is TRBV21-1 and J is TRBJ1-6. TRBV21-1 is deemed a pseudogene. There are 16 residues in the CDR3. The CDR3 sequence is CASSIYGRKDDSPLHF. CDR3 sequence (DNA): TGTGCCAGCAGCATTTACGGAAGGAAAGACGATTCACCCCTCCACTTT.

The chain is built from TRBV6-5 and TRBJ1-3, with D unresolved. This CDR3 is 15 amino acids long. The V end lost 0 bases, the J end lost 9 bases, and 15 bases lay between the germline ends. In germline, CDR1 is MNHEY, CDR2 SVGAGI. The chain's CDR3 is CASSYSGSGSTTIYF. For the CDR3, the DNA is TGTGCCAGCAGTTACTCTGGGTCGGGATCGACCACCATATATTTT.

The V gene is TRBV15, the J gene TRBJ2-3, with 7 bases identical to TRBD2. J was trimmed by 0 bases and V by 8 bases; bases with no gene match: 8. Germline V gene sequence: CDR1 LNHNV, CDR2 YYDKDF (reference sequence). The CDR3 extends over 15 amino acids. CDR3 protein: CATGRGSGSTDTQYF. The CDR3 DNA reads TGTGCCACCGGGCGGGGGAGCGGAAGCACAGATACGCAGTATTTT.

V and J are TRBV7-8 and TRBJ2-7; 7 bases map to TRBD1. CDR3 size: 15 residues. Trimming took 5 bases from V and 5 from J; bases not matched to a gene: 12. CDR1 is SGHVS, CDR2 FQNEAQ, per germline. CDR3 loop: CASSPTTGFADEQYF. CDR3 sequence (DNA): TGTGCCAGCAGCCCGACGACAGGGTTCGCGGACGAGCAGTACTTC.

This clone is termed medium-sized. This chain uses TRBV4-3 with TRBJ2-3; the D gene is possibly TRBD2 (6 bases). CDR1 is LGHNA and CDR2 is YSLEER in the germline V gene. Trimming cost V 4 bases and J 1 base, with 15 bases left between them. The CDR3 runs to 16 residues. The CDR3 DNA follows: TGCGCCAGCAGCCGAGAGGTTGGAGGGGGCACAGATACGCAGTATTTT. This gives the protein CASSREVGGGTDTQYF.

The chain couples TRBV4-2 to TRBJ1-5, with 8 bases aligning to TRBD1. Germline values: CDR1 LGHNA, CDR2 YNFKEQ. This CDR3 is built from 14 residues. V shed 6 bases and J 7 bases; nucleotides not matched to a gene: 8. CDR3: CASSLTGVGQPQHF. CDR3 nucleotides: TGTGCCAGCAGTCTGACAGGGGTAGGACAGCCCCAGCATTTT.

This chain uses TRBV2 with TRBJ2-6; 9 positions agree with TRBD1. This CDR3 contains 18 residues. Germline CDR1 is SNHLY and CDR2 is FYNNEI. After removal of 4 bases from V and 0 bases from J, the junction contained 7 bases not matched to a gene. The CDR3 bases are TGTGCCAGCAGTGTTGCCGGGACAGGGATCTCTGGGGCCAACGTCCTGACTTTC. This translates into CASSVAGTGISGANVLTF.